The 12 T cell receptor beta chains below were found in one sample sequenced in a study of T-cell reconstitution after alpha-beta-depleted transplantation in children. A TCRbeta library incorporating unique molecular identifiers was prepared. TCRdb re-derived calls from the PCR reads in MiXCR, one entry per CDR3 protein. The sample holds hundreds of thousands of distinct CDR3 sequences; 10% to 15% are singletons and the top ten take 0.79%. Sequences were derived from PBMCs, sampled before TCRalphabeta/CD19-depleted stem cell transplant. These receptors were taken from a girl aged 2-10 years with congenital amegakaryocytic thrombocytopenia, due to receive a stem cell transplant.

The gene calls are TRBV20-1 and TRBJ1-3; 8 bases are a match to TRBD1. V was clipped by 0 bases and J by 4 bases; unmatched bases: 8. Germline V lookup: CDR1 DFQATT, CDR2 SNEGSKA (reference sequence). This CDR3 is built from 16 residues. The CDR3 sequence: CSARDGQGGIGNTIYF. CDR3 in DNA: TGCAGTGCTAGAGACGGACAGGGAGGTATCGGAAACACCATATATTTT.

The chain is built from TRBV20-1 and TRBJ1-2; no reliable D call. This CDR3 region has 14 residues. CDR1 and CDR2 from the germline V gene are DFQATT and SNEGSKA (reference sequence). Trimming took off 6 bases at V and 0 bases at J, with 14 bases between the two ends. This CDR3 reads CSAAQAGANYGYTF. Written as DNA, the CDR3 is TGCAGTGCGGCCCAGGCCGGAGCTAACTATGGCTACACCTTC.

The rearrangement links TRBV7-9 to TRBJ1-1, with 8 bases fitting TRBD1. Germline V gene lookup returns CDR1 SEHNR and CDR2 FQNEAQ (reference sequence). The CDR3 spans 16 residues. With 2 bases clipped from V and 1 base from J, the junction kept 6 bases outside the gene matches. The CDR3 DNA reads TGTGCCAGCAGCTTATGGAGGGACAGGCGGAACACTGAAGCTTTCTTT. Its protein is CASSLWRDRRNTEAFF.

There are a few counts of this clonotype. This chain connects TRBV7-2 to TRBJ2-1; tentative D call: TRBD2 (5 bases). Trimming left V 5 bases short and J 0 bases short, with 11 bases between. CDR3 size: 15 residues. Germline CDR1 and CDR2: SGHTA and FQGNSA. This chain's CDR3 is CASSATRDSYNEQFF. DNA of the CDR3: TGTGCCAGCAGCGCCACCCGGGACTCCTACAATGAGCAGTTCTTC.

This clonotype appeared a few times. V and J are TRBV12-3 or TRBV12-4 and TRBJ1-5; no clear D gene. Trimming took 7 bases from V and 2 from J, leaving 9 bases between them. The CDR3 totals 13 residues. CDR3: CASKGWGNQPQHF. The DNA of the CDR3 is TGTGCCAGCAAAGGGTGGGGCAATCAGCCCCAGCATTTT.

A few counts support this clonotype. V and J are TRBV19 and TRBJ2-7, with D possibly matching TRBD2 (5 bases). Germline V gives CDR1 LNHDA, CDR2 SQIVND (reference sequence). The CDR3 consists of 12 residues. The ends were cut back, 3 bases at V and 5 bases at J, with 8 bases in the middle. The CDR3 DNA reads TGTGCCAGTAGTATTGAGGGCGACGAGCAGTACTTC. Translation gives CASSIEGDEQYF.

At least ten counts were recorded for this clonotype. The V and J genes are TRBV5-1 and TRBJ2-2; 12 bases match TRBD2. Germline V CDR1 and CDR2: SGHRS, YFSETQ. The CDR3 contains 16 residues. V dropped 4 bases and J dropped 11; count of bases not matched to a gene: 12. CDR3 DNA sequence: TGCGCCAGCAGCCAAGGGACTAGCGGGTTCGAAGGCGAGCTGTTTTTT. It yields the protein CASSQGTSGFEGELFF.

With respect to this clonotype: The CDR3 carries no conserved terminal phenylalanine or tryptophan, so it likely arises from a read error. V usage is TRBV5-1 and J usage is TRBJ2-7; D gene ambiguous. Per germline, CDR1 SGHRS and CDR2 YFSETQ. The CDR3 runs 14 residues. The CDR3: CACSLNGLSYEQYL. The CDR3 DNA follows: TGCGCCTGCAGCTTGAACGGGTTGTCCTACGAGCAGTACCTC.

Many counts were recorded for this clonotype. The V call is TRBV5-1, the J call TRBJ2-3; tentatively, D is TRBD1 (6 bases). V was shortened by 3 bases and J by 5 bases, with 13 bases between the two germline ends. Looked up from germline, CDR1 is SGHRS and CDR2 is YFSETQ. CDR3 length: 14 amino acids. The DNA for the CDR3 is TGCGCCAGCAGCTCGGGACACCTCGGAGATACGCAGTATTTT. This codes for CASSSGHLGDTQYF.

This clonotype was recorded many times. The chain is built from TRBV20-1 and TRBJ2-5; D gene unclear. The germline CDR1 and CDR2 sequences are DFQATT and SNEGSKA (reference sequence). The CDR3 loop spans 15 amino acids. V lost 2 bases and J lost 5, with 18 bases in between. Here the CDR3 DNA reads TGCAGTGCTAGACCCCTATGGCACGAGACGGAGACCCAGTACTTC. It specifies CSARPLWHETETQYF.

This clonotype was found many times. The chain is built from TRBV12-3 or TRBV12-4 and TRBJ2-1; TRBD2 might be the D (6 bases). Trimming pared 6 bases from V and 1 base from J, leaving 13 bases between. The CDR3 spans 15 residues. CDR3 protein: CASRARLDSYNEQFF. DNA for the CDR3: TGTGCCAGCAGGGCCAGACTAGATTCCTACAATGAGCAGTTCTTC.

This clonotype was seen a single time. The chain employs TRBV5-1 and TRBJ2-1; D is uncertain. The V end was cut by 0 bases, the J end by 0 bases, with 7 bases between. Germline loops: CDR1 SGHRS, CDR2 YFSETQ. The CDR3 has 15 amino acids. The chain's CDR3 is CASSLGVTSYNEQFF. The CDR3 DNA sequence: TGCGCCAGCAGCTTGGGAGTGACCTCCTACAATGAGCAGTTCTTC.